The rows below give T cell receptor beta chains drawn from one sample of a study of cytotoxic CD8 clonotypes in ibrutinib-treated CLL. This table comes from immunoSEQ multiplex PCR, and its TCRdb copy is limited to in-frame clones, with some not included. The table shows over 200,000 clones, with 75% to 80% occurring only once. Specimen: PBMCs, collected after 12 months of ibrutinib treatment. The receptors come from a human donor with chronic lymphocytic leukemia. The CDR3 runs from the conserved cysteine through the conserved F or W. The order of the fields is clone size, D gene, J gene, V gene, CDR3 DNA, CDR3 protein. A D gene is named only where the DNA matches it firmly. Expanded clones get a size class; other rows say once, few or many, or leave the size out.

size: .; D: TRBD2; J: TRBJ2-5; V: TRBV5-1; DNA: TGCGCCAGCAGCTTGGAACTAGCGGGAGATTTTGGGACCCAGTACTTC; CDR3: CASSLELAGDFGTQYF
size: .; D: .; J: TRBJ1-5; V: TRBV5-1; DNA: TGCGCCTCCCATTGGCGGGTTCAGCCCCAGCATTTT; CDR3: CASHWRVQPQHF
size: .; D: .; J: TRBJ1-1; V: TRBV7-9; DNA: TGTGCCAGCAGCCCCCCCGGGGGGCAGAACACTGAAGCTTTCTTT; CDR3: CASSPPGGQNTEAFF
size: .; D: .; J: TRBJ1-2; V: TRBV7-9; DNA: TGTGCCAGCAGCCCCGGGGGGGGCGCGTATGGCTACACCTTC; CDR3: CASSPGGGAYGYTF
size: .; D: TRBD2; J: TRBJ2-7; V: TRBV10-2; DNA: TGCGCCAGCAGGGCGTCTAGCGGGGGCTCCTACGAGCAGTACTTC; CDR3: CASRASSGGSYEQYF
size: .; D: .; J: TRBJ2-7; V: TRBV9; DNA: TGTGCCAGCAGCCCTCAACTAGCCCACGAGCAGTACTTC; CDR3: CASSPQLAHEQYF
size: once; D: .; J: TRBJ2-3; V: TRBV28; DNA: TGTGCCAGCAGTTTATTGGGGGCCCCTAGCACAGATACGCAGTATTTT; CDR3: CASSLLGAPSTDTQYF
size: .; D: TRBD1; J: TRBJ2-3; V: TRBV15; DNA: TGTGCCACCAGGAAGAATACAGGGGTCCCTTGGACAGATACGCAGTATTTT; CDR3: CATRKNTGVPWTDTQYF
size: .; D: .; J: TRBJ2-3; V: TRBV4-1; DNA: TGCGCCAGCAGCCGACTTACTGCTAGCACAGATACGCAGTATTTT; CDR3: CASSRLTASTDTQYF
size: .; D: TRBD2; J: TRBJ2-5; V: TRBV7-9; DNA: TGTGCCAGCAGTACCTCGACTAGCGGGTACCAAGAGACCCAGTACTTC; CDR3: CASSTSTSGYQETQYF
size: .; D: .; J: TRBJ1-5; V: TRBV2; DNA: TGTGCCAGCAGTGATGAGGGCCAGGGTGGACAGCCCCAGCATTTT; CDR3: CASSDEGQGGQPQHF
size: few; D: .; J: TRBJ2-7; V: TRBV18; DNA: TGTGCCAGCTCACCACAGGAAGGGTTCTACGAGCAGTACTTC; CDR3: CASSPQEGFYEQYF
size: .; D: .; J: TRBJ2-7; V: TRBV27; DNA: TGTGCCAGCAGTTTGTCCGGGAGCTACCCCTACGAGCAGTACTTC; CDR3: CASSLSGSYPYEQYF
size: .; D: .; J: TRBJ2-7; V: TRBV7-3; DNA: TGTGCCAGCAGCCTGGGGACAACCTACGAGCAGTACTTC; CDR3: CASSLGTTYEQYF
size: .; D: .; J: TRBJ2-6; V: TRBV27; DNA: TGTGCCAGCAGTGCGCACTCTGGGGCCAACGTCCTGACTTTC; CDR3: CASSAHSGANVLTF
size: .; D: .; J: TRBJ2-3; V: TRBV5-4; DNA: TGTGCCAGCAGCCCTTTGGAGCCCAGCACAGATACGCAGTATTTT; CDR3: CASSPLEPSTDTQYF
size: .; D: .; J: TRBJ2-3; V: TRBV7-9; DNA: TGTGCCAGCAGCCCTTCGGTTGGAGATACGCAGTATTTT; CDR3: CASSPSVGDTQYF
size: once; D: .; J: TRBJ2-1; V: TRBV27; DNA: TGTGCCAGCAGTTTTAGCTTACTCTCCTACAATGAGCAGTTCTTC; CDR3: CASSFSLLSYNEQFF
size: .; D: .; J: TRBJ2-7; V: TRBV4-1; DNA: TGCGCCAGCAGCCACTTAGCGCACTATAGCTCCTACGAGCAGTACTTC; CDR3: CASSHLAHYSSYEQYF
size: .; D: .; J: TRBJ1-2; V: TRBV6-1; DNA: TGTGCCAGCAGTTCAGGCTACGGCTACACCTTC; CDR3: CASSSGYGYTF
size: few; D: .; J: TRBJ1-6; V: TRBV30; DNA: TGTGCCTGGAGTGTTGATTCACCCCTCCACTTT; CDR3: CAWSVDSPLHF
size: once; D: TRBD1; J: TRBJ1-5; V: TRBV5-6; DNA: TGTGCCAGCAGCTTGGGGGACAGGAGGGGATATAGCAATCAGCCCCAGCATTTT; CDR3: CASSLGDRRGYSNQPQHF
size: .; D: .; J: TRBJ2-3; V: TRBV28; DNA: TGTGCCAGCAGTTTATCGGGTAGCGGCAAGGTAGATACGCAGTATTTT; CDR3: CASSLSGSGKVDTQYF
size: .; D: .; J: TRBJ1-4; V: TRBV18; DNA: TGTGCCAGCTCACCACTGGGCGGAGATGAAAAACTGTTTTTT; CDR3: CASSPLGGDEKLFF
size: .; D: .; J: TRBJ1-2; V: TRBV7-9; DNA: TGTGCCACCAAAACGAAGGGCCTGGGGGCTAACTATGGCTACACCTTC; CDR3: CATKTKGLGANYGYTF
size: .; D: .; J: TRBJ2-7; V: TRBV5-6; DNA: TGTGCCAGCAGCTTGATGGACACGACCTCCTACGAGCAGTACTTC; CDR3: CASSLMDTTSYEQYF
size: .; D: TRBD1; J: TRBJ2-1; V: TRBV5-4; DNA: TGTGCCAGCAGCTCAGGGACAGGGGCCAAGTTCTTC; CDR3: CASSSGTGAKFF
size: .; D: .; J: TRBJ2-2; V: TRBV2; DNA: TGTGCCAGCAGTGGTGACTCTTGGTCCGGGGAGCTGTTTTTT; CDR3: CASSGDSWSGELFF
size: .; D: TRBD1; J: TRBJ1-5; V: TRBV6-1; DNA: TGTGCCAGCAGTGAAATGGGGACAGGGGTTCAGCCCCAGCATTTT; CDR3: CASSEMGTGVQPQHF
size: .; D: .; J: TRBJ1-1; V: TRBV7-9; DNA: TGTGCCAGCAGCTTAGCGCAACAGGTGGGTGCTTTCTTT; CDR3: CASSLAQQVGAFF
size: .; D: .; J: TRBJ2-3; V: TRBV7-3; DNA: TGTGCCAGCAGCTTAGGAGCAGCCCCCACAGATACGCAGTATTTT; CDR3: CASSLGAAPTDTQYF
size: few; D: .; J: TRBJ1-5; V: TRBV19; DNA: TGTGCCAGTAGTTCCCAACTACATCAGCCCCAGCATTTT; CDR3: CASSSQLHQPQHF
size: once; D: .; J: TRBJ2-7; V: TRBV19; DNA: TGTGCCAGTAGTATGGGACCCCCTCTCGAGCAGTACTTC; CDR3: CASSMGPPLEQYF
size: .; D: TRBD2; J: TRBJ2-3; V: TRBV6-1; DNA: TGTGCCAGCAGTGATACTAGCGGGGGGCCCCCCCTCACAGATACGCAGTATTTT; CDR3: CASSDTSGGPPLTDTQYF
size: .; D: TRBD1; J: TRBJ1-3; V: TRBV4-1; DNA: TGCGCCAGCAGCCAAGAGCCAGGGGGCGGGTACACCATATATTTT; CDR3: CASSQEPGGGYTIYF
size: .; D: .; J: TRBJ2-5; V: TRBV5-1; DNA: TGCGCCAGCAGCCCGTGGACCCCCCAAGAGACCCAGTACTTC; CDR3: CASSPWTPQETQYF
size: .; D: TRBD1; J: TRBJ1-3; V: TRBV5-1; DNA: TGCGCCAGCAGCCAGACCGGGACAGAACAAAACACCATATATTTT; CDR3: CASSQTGTEQNTIYF
size: .; D: .; J: TRBJ2-5; V: TRBV6-1; DNA: TGTGCCACCCAATGGACTGCATTAGAGACCCAGTACTTC; CDR3: CATQWTALETQYF
size: few; D: TRBD1; J: TRBJ2-7; V: TRBV6-5; DNA: TGTGCCAGCAGTTACTCCGGGACAGTGGACTACGAGCAGTACTTC; CDR3: CASSYSGTVDYEQYF
size: .; D: TRBD1; J: TRBJ1-4; V: TRBV5-6; DNA: TGTGCCAGCAGCCGGACAGGGGGCCCCGCTAATGAAAAACTGTTTTTT; CDR3: CASSRTGGPANEKLFF
size: .; D: .; J: TRBJ2-6; V: TRBV29-1; DNA: TGCAGCGTGCCCAGGTCGCCCGGGGCCAACGTCCTGACTTTC; CDR3: CSVPRSPGANVLTF
size: .; D: .; J: TRBJ2-5; V: TRBV7-6; DNA: TGTGCCAGCAGTGTCCAGATACAAGAGACCCAGTACTTC; CDR3: CASSVQIQETQYF
size: .; D: .; J: TRBJ1-1; V: TRBV6-1; DNA: TGTGCCAGCAGTGAACTGGGAGGGAACACTGAAGCTTTCTTT; CDR3: CASSELGGNTEAFF
size: once; D: TRBD1; J: TRBJ2-3; V: TRBV10-3; DNA: TGTGCCATCAGTTCAGTGACAGGGGTCTTCGCAGATACGCAGTATTTT; CDR3: CAISSVTGVFADTQYF
size: few; D: .; J: TRBJ1-1; V: TRBV4-1; DNA: TGCGCCAGCAGCCCCCAAGGGGCCATGAACACTGAAGCTTTCTTT; CDR3: CASSPQGAMNTEAFF
size: .; D: .; J: TRBJ1-1; V: TRBV6-6; DNA: TGTGCCAGCAGCACGACAGGGAACACTGAAGCTTTCTTT; CDR3: CASSTTGNTEAFF
size: .; D: .; J: TRBJ1-2; V: TRBV7-3; DNA: TGTGCCAGCAGCCATCCCAGGACAAACCTAGAGGGCTACACCTTC; CDR3: CASSHPRTNLEGYTF
size: .; D: .; J: TRBJ2-5; V: TRBV7-9; DNA: TGTGCCAGCAGCTCGACGATCCAAGAGACCCAGTACTTC; CDR3: CASSSTIQETQYF
size: .; D: .; J: TRBJ2-7; V: TRBV6-6; DNA: TGTGCCAGCGGGGGGGGGCTACCGACCTACGAGCAGTACTTC; CDR3: CASGGGLPTYEQYF
size: .; D: TRBD1; J: TRBJ1-1; V: TRBV7-6; DNA: TGTGCCAGCAGAACCGGGACAGCCAACACTGAAGCTTTCTTT; CDR3: CASRTGTANTEAFF
size: .; D: .; J: TRBJ2-7; V: TRBV2; DNA: TGTGCCAGCAGTGAAGGCTGGGATTCGAGGTACTTC; CDR3: CASSEGWDSRYF
size: once; D: TRBD1; J: TRBJ2-1; V: TRBV28; DNA: TGTGCCAGCAGTTTAACGCAGGGGGATGAGCAGTTCTTC; CDR3: CASSLTQGDEQFF
size: .; D: .; J: TRBJ1-2; V: TRBV28; DNA: TGTGCCAGCCACTACTATGGCTACACCTTC; CDR3: CASHYYGYTF
size: .; D: .; J: TRBJ2-1; V: TRBV15; DNA: TGTGCCACCAGCAGATTCGGGCCCGGCCAGGCGATCTACAATGAGCAGTTCTTC; CDR3: CATSRFGPGQAIYNEQFF
size: .; D: TRBD2; J: TRBJ2-3; V: TRBV6-4; DNA: TGTGCCAGCAGCCAAGCGGGAGGGCCTGCAGATACGCAGTATTTT; CDR3: CASSQAGGPADTQYF
size: .; D: TRBD2; J: TRBJ2-7; V: TRBV5-6; DNA: TGTGCCAGCAGCTTGGTGGGGGGGTCCTACGAGCAGTACTTC; CDR3: CASSLVGGSYEQYF
size: .; D: TRBD1; J: TRBJ2-1; V: TRBV7-3; DNA: TGTGCCAGCAGCATGGGACAGGGTTCCTACAATGAGCAGTTCTTC; CDR3: CASSMGQGSYNEQFF
size: .; D: TRBD2; J: TRBJ2-5; V: TRBV7-8; DNA: TGTGCCAGCAGCCCTTACAACACTGGGGACTATTTACAAGAGACCCAGTACTTC; CDR3: CASSPYNTGDYLQETQYF
size: .; D: .; J: TRBJ2-7; V: TRBV7-3; DNA: TGTGCCAGCAGCTTAACCCCGGACACCTACGAGCAGTACTTC; CDR3: CASSLTPDTYEQYF